Following are 24 T cell receptor beta chains from one sample sequenced in a study of human T cells and chemical hapten exposure. Via MiXCR, TCRdb re-called the RACE reads, giving one row per CDR3 protein. The sample records 330,000 or so distinct CDR3 sequences, around 6% being singletons. Documented time point: patch test 2, 6 weeks after DPC sensitization. Treatment described: therapeutic diphenylcyclopropenone sensitization with weekly scalp DPC. Sample: whole blood, taken in connection with sensitization to the hapten diphenylcyclopropenone (DPC). All receptors come from a woman under 30 with alopecia areata. Some clones in this sample may be carry-over from other donors' samples.

The chain couples TRBV12-3 or TRBV12-4 to TRBJ2-5; 8 bases line up with TRBD1. The CDR3 contains 16 residues. The V segment lost 4 bases and the J segment 3 bases; nucleotides outside the gene matches: 10. The CDR3 sequence: CASSSLPGQGEETQYF. In nucleotides, the CDR3 is TGTGCCAGCAGTTCCCTTCCCGGACAGGGAGAAGAGACCCAGTACTTC.

The chain joins TRBV7-2 to TRBJ2-6; D is undetermined. The CDR3 totals 15 residues. Trimming cost V 2 bases and J 4 bases, with 9 bases left between them. From germline, CDR1 is SGHTA and CDR2 FQGNSA. The CDR3 is CASSLLLAGANVLTF. The DNA of the CDR3 is TGTGCCAGCAGCTTACTTTTGGCGGGGGCCAACGTCCTGACTTTC.

This clonotype was seen at least ten times. The V gene is TRBV7-9, the J gene TRBJ1-4; 9 bases fit TRBD1. Germline-derived CDR1 and CDR2 are SEHNR and FQNEAQ (reference sequence). With V trimmed by 3 bases and J by 5 bases, 7 bases remained unmatched. The CDR3 totals 16 residues. The CDR3 sequence: CASSFAGTGQNEKLFF. The CDR3, as DNA: TGTGCCAGCAGCTTCGCCGGGACAGGGCAGAATGAAAAACTGTTTTTT.

V usage is TRBV6-2 or TRBV6-3 and J usage is TRBJ2-5; 7 bases align to TRBD1. The germline V gene has CDR1 MNHEY and CDR2 SVGEGT. After removal of 8 bases from V and 2 bases from J, the junction contained 8 bases not matched to a gene. The length of the CDR3 is 14 residues. In DNA, the CDR3 is TGTGCCAGCGAATTGGGACAGCCACAAGAGACCCAGTACTTC. Its translation: CASELGQPQETQYF.

This clonotype occurred many times. CDR3 in DNA: TGTGCCAGCAGCTTTCCCACAGTGGGTACGCAGTATTTT. Protein product: CASSFPTVGTQYF. V usage is TRBV7-2 and J usage is TRBJ2-3; D not resolved. Per the germline V gene, CDR1 is SGHTA and CDR2 is FQGNSA. Trimming shortened V by 3 bases and J by 8 bases, and 12 bases separated the two germline ends. This CDR3 comprises 13 residues.

The rearrangement uses TRBV7-2 and TRBJ1-1; D gene uncertain. This CDR3 has 13 amino acids. The germline V gene encodes CDR1 SGHTA and CDR2 FQGNSA. V lost 2 bases to trimming and J lost 5 bases, with 9 bases between them. This chain's CDR3 is CASSLYFETEAFF. The DNA of the CDR3 is TGTGCCAGCAGCTTATATTTTGAGACTGAAGCTTTCTTT.

This clonotype came up many times. The V gene is TRBV7-9, the J gene TRBJ2-7; no clear D gene. Trimming cost V 1 base and J 11 bases, with 15 bases left between them. CDR1 is SEHNR, CDR2 FQNEAQ, per germline (reference sequence). CDR3 length equals 13 residues. Here the CDR3 reads CASSLVGSYREYF. CDR3 sequence (DNA): TGTGCCAGCAGCTTAGTGGGCAGCTATAGAGAGTACTTC.

The rearrangement links TRBV7-9 to TRBJ2-7, with 9 bases matching TRBD1. This CDR3 has 12 amino acids. The germline V gene has CDR1 SEHNR and CDR2 FQNEAQ (reference sequence). With 5 bases clipped from V and 9 bases from J, the junction kept 5 bases outside the gene matches. The CDR3 DNA reads as TGTGCCAGCAGCGTGGACAGGGGCGGGCAGTACTTC. This translates into CASSVDRGGQYF. The full variable domain, completed using reference TRBV7-9 and TRBJ2-7, is DTGVSQNPRHKITKRGQNVTFRCDPISEHNRLYWYRQTLGQGPEFLTYFQNEAQLEKSRLLSDRFSAERPKGSFSTLEIQRTEQGDSAMYLCASSVDRGGQYFGPGTRLTVT.

This clonotype showed up many times. The chain combines TRBV7-2 with TRBJ2-3; tentative D call: TRBD2 (6 bases). The germline V gene has CDR1 SGHTA and CDR2 FQGNSA. V gave up 5 bases and J gave up 5 bases, with 11 bases separating them. This CDR3 is built from 13 residues. The CDR3 sequence: CASSRLVKDTQYF. DNA for the CDR3: TGTGCCAGCAGCCGACTAGTAAAAGATACGCAGTATTTT. The full variable domain, in which reference TRBV7-2 and TRBJ2-3 provide the parts outside the CDR3, is GAGVSQSPSNKVTEKGKDVELRCDPISGHTALYWYRQSLGQGLEFLIYFQGNSAPDKSGLPSDRFSAERTGGSVSTLTIQRTQQEDSAVYLCASSRLVKDTQYFGPGTRLTVL.

This clonotype has at least ten counts. The rearrangement links TRBV7-9 to TRBJ2-1, with 7 bases lining up with TRBD2. Trimming removed 1 base from V and 9 bases from J; junction bases left unmatched: 6. The CDR3 consists of 14 residues. Per germline, CDR1 SEHNR and CDR2 FQNEAQ (reference sequence). The CDR3 region is CASSLGLAYREQFF. The CDR3 DNA reads TGTGCCAGCAGCTTAGGACTAGCCTATCGTGAGCAGTTCTTC.

The rearrangement uses TRBV7-2 and TRBJ2-7; TRBD2 aligns across 13 bases. Losses at the gene ends were 1 base for V and 3 bases for J; bases not matched to a gene: 0. CDR1 is SGHTA and CDR2 is FQGNSA in the germline V gene. CDR3 length: 15 amino acids. CDR3 residues: CASSLGTSGGYEQYF. The CDR3 DNA reads as TGTGCCAGCAGCTTAGGGACTAGCGGGGGCTACGAGCAGTACTTC.

This clonotype appeared a few times. The V call is TRBV12-3 or TRBV12-4, the J call TRBJ2-1; 10 nucleotides line up with TRBD2. The CDR3 is 15 residues long. With 6 bases clipped from V and 4 bases from J, the junction kept 6 bases outside the gene matches. The CDR3 reads CASSITSGEYNEQFF. CDR3 DNA: TGTGCCAGCAGCATTACTAGCGGGGAGTACAATGAGCAGTTCTTC.

This clonotype came up a few times. The V and J genes are TRBV20-1 and TRBJ2-7; the D is unclear. V was cut by 0 bases and J by 9 bases, with 21 bases left in between. Looked up from germline, CDR1 is DFQATT and CDR2 is SNEGSKA (reference sequence). The CDR3 runs to 15 residues. CDR3 nucleotide sequence: TGCAGTGCTAGAGATTTGGACGGGCCCGTGCGTGTGCAGTACTTC. This gives the protein CSARDLDGPVRVQYF.

This clonotype came up many times. V is TRBV6-1 and J is TRBJ2-1; TRBD2 matches 8 bases. CDR1 is MNHNS, CDR2 SASEGT, per germline. There are 14 residues in the CDR3. Trimming removed 1 base from V and 9 bases from J; junction bases left unmatched: 5. The CDR3 loop reads CASSEGGTRIEQFF. The CDR3 nucleotides are TGTGCCAGCAGTGAAGGTGGGACTAGGATTGAGCAGTTCTTC.

The sample holds many counts of this clonotype. The chain couples TRBV7-3 to TRBJ1-1; weak D call: TRBD1 (6 bases). This CDR3 is built from 14 residues. Trimming shortened V by 2 bases and J by 3 bases, and 10 bases separated the two germline ends. Germline V gene sequence: CDR1 SGHTA, CDR2 FQGTGA. DNA of the CDR3: TGTGCCAGCAGCTTAGGGGGGCAGTACACTGAAGCTTTCTTT. This gives the protein CASSLGGQYTEAFF.

This clonotype has a single count. V usage is TRBV11-1 and J usage is TRBJ2-1; 14 positions agree with TRBD2. In germline, CDR1 is SGHAT, CDR2 FQDESV (reference sequence). CDR3 length: 18 residues. The V segment lost 5 bases and the J segment 4 bases; nucleotides outside the gene matches: 10. CDR3 sequence reads: CASSPRGTSGGPYNEQFF. The CDR3 bases are TGTGCCAGCAGCCCCCGGGGGACTAGCGGGGGCCCTTACAATGAGCAGTTCTTC.

A few counts support this clonotype. The gene calls are TRBV19 and TRBJ2-7; unclear D gene. Per the germline V gene, CDR1 is LNHDA and CDR2 is SQIVND (reference sequence). The V and J ends lost 3 bases and 2 bases respectively, with 11 bases between them. CDR3 length: 14 amino acids. Here the CDR3 reads CASSISPATYEQYF. CDR3 nucleotides: TGTGCCAGTAGTATCTCCCCGGCCACCTACGAGCAGTACTTC.

Of note for this clonotype: Being one base from a much bigger clone, this may be a read error. The gene calls are TRBV6-2 or TRBV6-3 and TRBJ1-1; D is undetermined. The CDR3 totals 11 residues. The V gene's germline CDR1 is MNHEY and CDR2 SVGEGT. The CDR3 DNA sequence: TGTCCCAGCGGAGTACCTCCCGGGGCTTTCTTT. It encodes CPSGVPPGAFF.

This clonotype was detected many times. The chain carries TRBV7-2 and TRBJ1-1; 11 bases align to TRBD1. Germline assignment: CDR1 SGHTA and CDR2 FQGNSA. Losses at the gene ends were 5 bases for V and 5 bases for J; bases not matched to a gene: 7. This CDR3 is 15 amino acids long. The CDR3 protein is CASSQGQGVGTEAFF. CDR3 sequence (DNA): TGTGCCAGCAGCCAGGGACAGGGGGTAGGAACTGAAGCTTTCTTT.

This clonotype turned up a few times. This chain uses TRBV5-5 with TRBJ2-2; 7 bases fit TRBD1. This CDR3 spans 17 amino acids. Germline CDR1 SGHKS, CDR2 YYEKEE (reference sequence). With 4 bases clipped from V and 0 bases from J, the junction kept 9 bases outside the gene matches. The CDR3 loop reads CASSPTGKNPNTGELFF. CDR3 coding DNA: TGTGCCAGCAGCCCGACAGGGAAGAATCCGAACACCGGGGAGCTGTTTTTT.

This clonotype was observed at least ten times. This chain connects TRBV7-9 to TRBJ1-5, with D possibly being TRBD1 (6 bases). V lost 1 base, J lost 5 bases, and 9 bases lay in between. Germline V gene lookup returns CDR1 SEHNR and CDR2 FQNEAQ (reference sequence). The CDR3 is made up of 14 amino acids. The CDR3 loop is CASSLGAGDQPQHF. CDR3 nucleotides: TGTGCCAGCAGCTTAGGGGCAGGGGATCAGCCCCAGCATTTT.

There are many counts of this clonotype. The chain has TRBV25-1 and TRBJ1-5; D gene uncertain. CDR1 and CDR2 (germline): MGHDK, SYGVNS. The CDR3 is 13 residues long. V was clipped by 2 bases and J by 7 bases, with 9 bases between them. CDR3 protein: CASSEGWTQPQHF. CDR3 nucleotide sequence: TGTGCCAGCAGTGAAGGATGGACCCAGCCCCAGCATTTT. The complete variable domain, with remaining parts taken from reference TRBV25-1 and TRBJ1-5, reads EADIYQTPRYLVIGTGKKITLECSQTMGHDKMYWYQQDPGMELHLIHYSYGVNSTEKGDLSSESTVSRIRTEHFPLTLESARPSHTSQYLCASSEGWTQPQHFGDGTRLSIL.

This clonotype was detected ten times or more. The chain joins TRBV6-2 or TRBV6-3 to TRBJ1-1, with D unclear. Trimming cost V 7 bases and J 1 base, with 10 bases left between them. CDR1 and CDR2 (germline): MNHEY, SVGEGT. This CDR3 has 13 residues. CDR3 in amino acids: CASTQIANTEAFF. Written as DNA, the CDR3 is TGTGCCAGCACACAAATCGCGAACACTGAAGCTTTCTTT.

At least ten counts were recorded for this clonotype. V usage is TRBV7-2 and J usage is TRBJ2-3, with a tentative D call TRBD2 (6 bases). The CDR3 sequence is 15 residues long. Trimming shortened V by 3 bases and J by 2 bases, and 12 bases separated the two germline ends. Germline lookup yields CDR1 SGHTA and CDR2 FQGNSA. CDR3 loop: CASSLGRGTTDTQYF. The CDR3 coding sequence is TGTGCCAGCAGCTTGGGGCGGGGCACCACAGATACGCAGTATTTT.